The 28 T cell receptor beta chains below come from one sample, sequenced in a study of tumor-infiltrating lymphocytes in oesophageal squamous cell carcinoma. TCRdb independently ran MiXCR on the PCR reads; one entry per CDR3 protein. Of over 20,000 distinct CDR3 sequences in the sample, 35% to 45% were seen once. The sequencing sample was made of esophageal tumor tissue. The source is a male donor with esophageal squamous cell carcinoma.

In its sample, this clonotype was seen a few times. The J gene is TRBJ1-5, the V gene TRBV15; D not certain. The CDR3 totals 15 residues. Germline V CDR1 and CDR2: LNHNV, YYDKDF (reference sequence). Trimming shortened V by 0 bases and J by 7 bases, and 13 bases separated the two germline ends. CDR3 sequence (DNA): TGTGCCACCAGCAGAGATCCCCAGGAAGGCCAGCCCCAGCATTTT. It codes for CATSRDPQEGQPQHF. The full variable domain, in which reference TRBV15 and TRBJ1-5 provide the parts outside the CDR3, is DAMVIQNPRYQVTQFGKPVTLSCSQTLNHNVMYWYQQKSSQAPKLLFHYYDKDFNNEADTPDNFQSRRPNTSFCFLDIRSPGLGDTAMYLCATSRDPQEGQPQHFGDGTRLSIL.

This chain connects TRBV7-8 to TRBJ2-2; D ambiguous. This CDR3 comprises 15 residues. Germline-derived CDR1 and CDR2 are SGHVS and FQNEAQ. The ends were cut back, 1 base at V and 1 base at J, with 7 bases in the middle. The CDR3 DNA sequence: TGTGCCAGCAGCTTAGTGCCCCTGAACACCGGGGAGCTGTTTTTT. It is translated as CASSLVPLNTGELFF.

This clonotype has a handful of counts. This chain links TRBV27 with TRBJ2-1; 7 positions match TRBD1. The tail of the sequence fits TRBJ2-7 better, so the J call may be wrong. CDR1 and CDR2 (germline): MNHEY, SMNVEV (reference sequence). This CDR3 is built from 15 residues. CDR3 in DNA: TGTGCCAGCAGCTGGGTCATGACAGGGCCCTACGAGCAGTACTTC. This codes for CASSWVMTGPYEQYF.

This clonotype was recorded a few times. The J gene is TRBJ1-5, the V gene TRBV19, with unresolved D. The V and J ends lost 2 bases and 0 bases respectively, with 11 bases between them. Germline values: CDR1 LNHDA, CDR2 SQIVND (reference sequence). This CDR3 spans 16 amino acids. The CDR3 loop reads CASSIRTVYSNQPQHF. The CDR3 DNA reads TGTGCCAGTAGTATAAGGACCGTCTATAGCAATCAGCCCCAGCATTTT.

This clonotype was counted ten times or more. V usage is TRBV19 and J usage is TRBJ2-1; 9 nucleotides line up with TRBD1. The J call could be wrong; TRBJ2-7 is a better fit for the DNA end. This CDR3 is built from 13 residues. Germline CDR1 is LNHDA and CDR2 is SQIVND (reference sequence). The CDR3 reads CASSSGQGTEQYF. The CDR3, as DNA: TGTGCCAGTAGTAGTGGACAGGGGACAGAACAGTACTTC.

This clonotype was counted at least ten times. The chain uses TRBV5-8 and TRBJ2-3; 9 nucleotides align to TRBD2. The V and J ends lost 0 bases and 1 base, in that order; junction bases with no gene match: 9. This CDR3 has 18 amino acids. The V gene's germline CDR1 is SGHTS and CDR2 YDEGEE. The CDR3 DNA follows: TGTGCCAGCAGCTTGGGGTCTGGGCGGGAGGGTGGCACAGATACGCAGTATTTT. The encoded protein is CASSLGSGREGGTDTQYF.

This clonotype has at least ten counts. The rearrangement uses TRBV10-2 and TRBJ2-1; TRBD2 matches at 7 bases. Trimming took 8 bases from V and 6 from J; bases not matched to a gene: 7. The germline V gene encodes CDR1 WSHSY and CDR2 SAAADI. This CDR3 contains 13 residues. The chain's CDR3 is CASGLAGGNEQFF. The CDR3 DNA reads TGCGCCAGCGGTTTAGCGGGTGGCAATGAGCAGTTCTTC.

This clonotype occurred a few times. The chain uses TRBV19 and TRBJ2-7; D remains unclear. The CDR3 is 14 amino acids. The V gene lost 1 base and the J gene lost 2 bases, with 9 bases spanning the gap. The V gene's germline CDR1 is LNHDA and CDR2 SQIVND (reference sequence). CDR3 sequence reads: CASSIVKGAYEQYF. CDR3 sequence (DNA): TGTGCCAGTAGTATAGTGAAGGGCGCCTACGAGCAGTACTTC.

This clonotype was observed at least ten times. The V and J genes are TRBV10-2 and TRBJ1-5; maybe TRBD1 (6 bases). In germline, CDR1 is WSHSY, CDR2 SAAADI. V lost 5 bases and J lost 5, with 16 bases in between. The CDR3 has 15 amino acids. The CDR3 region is CASSSGQLGDQPQHF. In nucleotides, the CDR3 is TGCGCCAGCAGTTCTGGACAGCTAGGGGATCAGCCCCAGCATTTT.

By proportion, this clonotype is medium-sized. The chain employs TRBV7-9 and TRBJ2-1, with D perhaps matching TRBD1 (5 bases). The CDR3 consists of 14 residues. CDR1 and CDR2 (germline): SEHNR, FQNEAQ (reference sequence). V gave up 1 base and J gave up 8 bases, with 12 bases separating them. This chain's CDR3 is CASSLGVVRDEQFF. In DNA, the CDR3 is TGTGCCAGCAGCTTAGGGGTAGTCAGGGATGAGCAGTTCTTC.

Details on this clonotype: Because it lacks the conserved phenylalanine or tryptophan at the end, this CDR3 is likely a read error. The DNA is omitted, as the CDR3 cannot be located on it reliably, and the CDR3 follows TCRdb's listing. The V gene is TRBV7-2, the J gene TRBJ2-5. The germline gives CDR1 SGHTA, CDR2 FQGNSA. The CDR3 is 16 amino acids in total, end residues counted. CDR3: CASSAEYSNYGYTFGS.

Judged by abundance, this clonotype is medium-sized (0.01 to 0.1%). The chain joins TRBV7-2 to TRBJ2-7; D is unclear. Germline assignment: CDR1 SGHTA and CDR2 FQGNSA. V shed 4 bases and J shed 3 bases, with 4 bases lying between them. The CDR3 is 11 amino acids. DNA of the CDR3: TGTGCCAGCAGCTACCACTACGAGCAGTACTTC. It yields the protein CASSYHYEQYF.

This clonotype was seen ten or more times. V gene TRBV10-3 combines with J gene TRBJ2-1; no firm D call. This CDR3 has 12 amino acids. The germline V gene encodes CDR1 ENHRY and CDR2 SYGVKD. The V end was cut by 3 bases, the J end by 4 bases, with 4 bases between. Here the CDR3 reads CAISDGYNEQFF. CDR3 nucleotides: TGTGCCATCAGTGACGGGTACAATGAGCAGTTCTTC.

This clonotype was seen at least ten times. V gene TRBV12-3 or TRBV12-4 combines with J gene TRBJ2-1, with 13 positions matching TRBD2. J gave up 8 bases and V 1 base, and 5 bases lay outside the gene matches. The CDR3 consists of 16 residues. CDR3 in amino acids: CASSLGWTSGSDEQFF. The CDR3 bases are TGTGCCAGCAGTTTAGGGTGGACTAGCGGGAGTGATGAGCAGTTCTTC.

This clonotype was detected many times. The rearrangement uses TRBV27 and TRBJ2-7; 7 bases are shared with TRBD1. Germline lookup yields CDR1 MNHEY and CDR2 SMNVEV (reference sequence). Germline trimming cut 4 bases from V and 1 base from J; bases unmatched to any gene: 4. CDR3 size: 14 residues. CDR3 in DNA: TGTGCCAGCAGTTCCGGGACAGCTTCCTACGAGCAGTACTTC. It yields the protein CASSSGTASYEQYF.

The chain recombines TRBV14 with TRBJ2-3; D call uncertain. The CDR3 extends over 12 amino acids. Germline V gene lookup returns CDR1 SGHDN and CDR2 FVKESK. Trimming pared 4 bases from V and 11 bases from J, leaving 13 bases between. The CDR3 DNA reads TGTGCCAGCAGCCCGTACTACAATGAGCAGTATTTT. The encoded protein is CASSPYYNEQYF.

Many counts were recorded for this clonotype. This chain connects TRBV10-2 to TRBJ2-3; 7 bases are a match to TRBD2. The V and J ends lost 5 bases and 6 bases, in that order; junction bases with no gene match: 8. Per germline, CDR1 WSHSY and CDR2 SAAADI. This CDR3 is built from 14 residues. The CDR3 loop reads CASSQDGEGDTQYF. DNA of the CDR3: TGCGCCAGCAGTCAGGACGGGGAGGGGGATACGCAGTATTTT.

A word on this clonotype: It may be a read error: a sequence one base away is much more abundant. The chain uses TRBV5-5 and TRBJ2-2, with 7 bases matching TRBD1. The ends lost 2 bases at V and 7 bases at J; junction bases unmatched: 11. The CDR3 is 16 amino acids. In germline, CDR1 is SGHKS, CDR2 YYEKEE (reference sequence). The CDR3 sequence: CASSFYGTVGVGELFF. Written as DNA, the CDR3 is TGTGCCAGCAGCTTCTACGGGACAGTGGGCGTCGGGGAGCTGTTTTTT.

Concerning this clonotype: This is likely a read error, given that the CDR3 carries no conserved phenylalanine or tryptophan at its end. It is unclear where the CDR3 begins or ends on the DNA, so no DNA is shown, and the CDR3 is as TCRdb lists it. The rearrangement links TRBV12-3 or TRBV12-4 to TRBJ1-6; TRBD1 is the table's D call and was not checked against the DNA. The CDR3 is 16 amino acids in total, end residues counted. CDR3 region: CASSLGGTQETQYFGP.

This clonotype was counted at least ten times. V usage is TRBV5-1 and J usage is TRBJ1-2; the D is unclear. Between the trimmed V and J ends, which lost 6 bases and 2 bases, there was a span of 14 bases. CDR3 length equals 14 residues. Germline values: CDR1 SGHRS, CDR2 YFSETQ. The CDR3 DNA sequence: TGCGCCAGCAACCTCGGACCCTTCAACTATGGCTACACCTTC. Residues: CASNLGPFNYGYTF.

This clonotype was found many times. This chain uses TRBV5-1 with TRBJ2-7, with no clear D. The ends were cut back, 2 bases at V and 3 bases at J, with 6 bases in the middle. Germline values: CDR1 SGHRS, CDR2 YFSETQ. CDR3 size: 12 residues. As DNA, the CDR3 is TGCGCCAGCAGCTTCAACGGCTACGAGCAGTACTTC. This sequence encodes CASSFNGYEQYF.

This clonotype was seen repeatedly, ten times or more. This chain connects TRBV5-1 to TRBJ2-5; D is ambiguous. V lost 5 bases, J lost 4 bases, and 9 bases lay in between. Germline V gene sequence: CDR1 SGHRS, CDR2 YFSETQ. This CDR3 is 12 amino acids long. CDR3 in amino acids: CASRRVGETQYF. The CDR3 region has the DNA TGCGCCAGCAGACGCGTCGGAGAGACCCAGTACTTC.

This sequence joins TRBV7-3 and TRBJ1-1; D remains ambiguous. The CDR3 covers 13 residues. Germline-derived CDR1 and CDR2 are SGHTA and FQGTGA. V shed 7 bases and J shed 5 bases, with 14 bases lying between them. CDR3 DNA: TGTGCCAGCACCCAGACCATGGGGACTGAAGCTTTCTTT. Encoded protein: CASTQTMGTEAFF.

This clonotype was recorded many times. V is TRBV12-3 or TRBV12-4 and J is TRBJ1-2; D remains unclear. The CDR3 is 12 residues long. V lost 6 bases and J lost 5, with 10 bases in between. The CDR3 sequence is CASSPVQYGYTF. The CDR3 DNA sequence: TGTGCCAGCAGCCCGGTCCAATATGGCTACACCTTC.

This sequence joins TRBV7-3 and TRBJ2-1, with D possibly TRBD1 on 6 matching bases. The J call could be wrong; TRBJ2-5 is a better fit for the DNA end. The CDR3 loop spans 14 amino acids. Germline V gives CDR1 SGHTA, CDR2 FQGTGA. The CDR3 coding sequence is TGTGCCAGCAGCTTGATGGGGGCCGAAGGGACCCAGTACTTC. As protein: CASSLMGAEGTQYF.

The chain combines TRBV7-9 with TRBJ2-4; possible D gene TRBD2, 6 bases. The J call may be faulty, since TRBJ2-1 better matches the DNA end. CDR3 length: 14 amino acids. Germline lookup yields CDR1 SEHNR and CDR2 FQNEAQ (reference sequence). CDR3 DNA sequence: TGTGCCAGCAGCGATTGGAGAGCGGGTAATGAGCAGTTCTTC. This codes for CASSDWRAGNEQFF.

This CDR3 is CASSYQIAEDNEQFF. CDR3 sequence (DNA): TGTGCCAGCAGTTACCAAATAGCGGAAGACAATGAGCAGTTCTTC. V usage is TRBV28 and J usage is TRBJ2-5; possibly TRBD2 for D (6 bases). The J call may be faulty, since TRBJ2-1 better matches the DNA end. CDR1 is MDHEN and CDR2 is SYDVKM in the germline V gene. This CDR3 is 15 amino acids long.

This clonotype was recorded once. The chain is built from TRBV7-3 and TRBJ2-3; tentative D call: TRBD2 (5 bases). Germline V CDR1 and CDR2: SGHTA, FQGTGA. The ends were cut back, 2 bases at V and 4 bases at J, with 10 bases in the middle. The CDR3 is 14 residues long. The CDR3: CASSLDGGPDTQYF. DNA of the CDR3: TGTGCCAGCAGCTTAGACGGAGGCCCAGATACGCAGTATTTT. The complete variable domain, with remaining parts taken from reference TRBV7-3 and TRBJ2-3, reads GAGVSQTPSNKVTEKGKYVELRCDPISGHTALYWYRQSLGQGPEFLIYFQGTGAADDSGLPNDRFFAVRPEGSVSTLKIQRTERGDSAVYLCASSLDGGPDTQYFGPGTRLTVL.